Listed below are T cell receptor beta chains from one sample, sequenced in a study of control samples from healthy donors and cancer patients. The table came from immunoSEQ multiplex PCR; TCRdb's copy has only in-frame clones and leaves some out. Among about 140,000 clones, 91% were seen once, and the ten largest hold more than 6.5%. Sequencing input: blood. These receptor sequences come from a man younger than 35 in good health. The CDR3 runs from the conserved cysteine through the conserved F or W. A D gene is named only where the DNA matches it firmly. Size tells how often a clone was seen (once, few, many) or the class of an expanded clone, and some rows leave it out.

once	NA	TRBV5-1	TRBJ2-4	CASSLEGENIQYF	TGCGCCAGCAGCTTGGAGGGGGAAAACATTCAGTACTTC
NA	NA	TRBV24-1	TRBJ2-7	CATLEAYEQYF	TGTGCCACCCTGGAGGCCTACGAGCAGTACTTC
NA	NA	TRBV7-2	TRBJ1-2	CASSLGGNGYGYTF	TGTGCCAGCAGCTTAGGGGGAAATGGCTATGGCTACACCTTC
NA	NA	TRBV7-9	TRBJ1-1	CASSLDWQSTEAFF	TGTGCCAGCAGCTTAGACTGGCAAAGCACTGAAGCTTTCTTT
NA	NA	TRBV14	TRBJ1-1	CASSQQSTEAFF	TGTGCCAGCAGCCAACAAAGCACTGAAGCTTTCTTT
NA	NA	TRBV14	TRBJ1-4	CASSQDPVGWSEKLFF	TGTGCCAGCAGCCAAGACCCTGTGGGGTGGAGTGAAAAACTGTTTTTT
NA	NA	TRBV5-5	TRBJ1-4	CASSFKSATNEKLFF	TGTGCCAGCAGCTTTAAGAGTGCAACTAATGAAAAACTGTTTTTT
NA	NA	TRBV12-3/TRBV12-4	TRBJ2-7	CASRTTVFYEQYF	TGTGCCAGCAGGACGACAGTATTCTACGAGCAGTACTTC
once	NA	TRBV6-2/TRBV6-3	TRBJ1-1	CASSMATHGTEAFF	TGTGCCAGCAGTATGGCCACTCACGGCACTGAAGCTTTCTTT
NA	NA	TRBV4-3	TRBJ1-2	CASSRGQIDGYTF	TGCGCCAGCAGCCGCGGACAGATAGATGGCTACACCTTC
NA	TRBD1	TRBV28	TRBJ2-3	CASTPPGQGQDTQYF	TGTGCCAGTACCCCTCCGGGACAGGGGCAAGATACGCAGTATTTT
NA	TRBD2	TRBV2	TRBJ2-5	CASRMTSGGAQTQYF	TGTGCCAGCAGGATGACTAGCGGGGGGGCCCAGACCCAGTACTTC
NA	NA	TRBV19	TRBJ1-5	CASSMSSQPQHF	TGTGCCAGTAGTATGTCCAGTCAGCCCCAGCATTTT
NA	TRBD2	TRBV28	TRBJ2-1	CASSRSGLAGRNEQFF	TGTGCCAGCAGTCGATCGGGACTAGCGGGAAGGAATGAGCAGTTCTTC
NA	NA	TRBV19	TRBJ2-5	CASSQTGSGKTQYF	TGTGCCAGTAGTCAAACCGGGTCCGGGAAGACCCAGTACTTC
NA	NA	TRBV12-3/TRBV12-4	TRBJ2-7	CASSLGVEQYF	TGTGCCAGCAGTTTAGGGGTCGAGCAGTACTTC
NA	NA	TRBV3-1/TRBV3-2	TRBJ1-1	CASSPKVDLGKAEAFF	TGTGCCAGCAGCCCGAAGGTTGATTTGGGGAAGGCTGAAGCTTTCTTT
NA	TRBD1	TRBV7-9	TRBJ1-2	CASSEDRVAGYTF	TGTGCCAGCAGCGAAGACAGGGTGGCTGGCTACACCTTC
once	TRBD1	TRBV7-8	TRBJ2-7	CASSAGTGNHEQYF	TGTGCCAGCAGCGCCGGGACAGGGAACCACGAGCAGTACTTC
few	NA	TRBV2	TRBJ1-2	CASSEIRGAQGYTF	TGTGCCAGCAGTGAAATTCGGGGGGCGCAGGGCTACACCTTC
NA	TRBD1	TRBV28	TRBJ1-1	CASSWGQAEAFF	TGTGCCAGCAGCTGGGGACAGGCTGAAGCTTTCTTT
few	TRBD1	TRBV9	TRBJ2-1	CASSVGGQGVANEQFF	TGTGCCAGCAGCGTAGGGGGACAGGGGGTAGCCAATGAGCAGTTCTTC
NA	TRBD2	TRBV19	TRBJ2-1	CASSRSGGPHHSYNEQFF	TGTGCCAGTAGCCGTAGCGGGGGGCCCCACCACTCCTACAATGAGCAGTTCTTC
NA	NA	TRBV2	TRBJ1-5	CASSPGPSRPQHF	TGTGCCAGCAGTCCTGGACCCTCTCGGCCCCAGCATTTT
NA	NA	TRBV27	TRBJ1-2	CASSLNLRGRDYGYTF	TGTGCCAGCAGTTTAAATCTTCGGGGGCGGGACTATGGCTACACCTTC
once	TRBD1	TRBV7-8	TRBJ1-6	CASSLDRDSPLHF	TGTGCCAGCAGCTTGGACAGGGATTCACCCCTCCACTTT
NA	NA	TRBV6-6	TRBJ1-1	CASSYAYNTEAFF	TGTGCCAGCAGTTACGCCTATAACACTGAAGCTTTCTTT
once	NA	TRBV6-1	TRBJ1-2	CASSDSNYGYTF	TGTGCCAGCAGTGACAGTAACTATGGCTACACCTTC
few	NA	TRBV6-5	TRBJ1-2	CASTQRHANGYTF	TGTGCCAGCACACAAAGGCACGCCAATGGCTACACCTTC
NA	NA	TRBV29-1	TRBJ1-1	CSVRQELNTEAFF	TGCAGCGTTCGACAGGAGCTGAACACTGAAGCTTTCTTT
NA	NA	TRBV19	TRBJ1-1	CASSTTGFPTEAFF	TGTGCCAGTAGTACGACAGGTTTCCCCACTGAAGCTTTCTTT
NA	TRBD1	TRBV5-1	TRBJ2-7	CASSLEGTAPYEQYF	TGCGCCAGCAGCTTGGAAGGGACAGCCCCCTACGAGCAGTACTTC
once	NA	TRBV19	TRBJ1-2	CASSSDRTYGYTF	TGTGCCAGTAGCTCGGACAGAACATATGGCTACACCTTC
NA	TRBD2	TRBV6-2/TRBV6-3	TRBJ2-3	CASSYSRSGGPDTQYF	TGTGCCAGCAGTTACTCGAGAAGCGGGGGCCCAGATACGCAGTATTTT
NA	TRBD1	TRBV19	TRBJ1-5	CASSDGQGGNQPQHF	TGTGCCAGCTCCGACGGACAGGGTGGGAATCAGCCCCAGCATTTT
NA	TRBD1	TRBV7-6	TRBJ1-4	CASSLAPAGQGNEKLFF	TGTGCCAGCAGCTTAGCCCCTGCTGGACAGGGAAATGAAAAACTGTTTTTT
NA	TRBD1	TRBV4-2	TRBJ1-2	CASSQRGGQGLGYTF	TGTGCCAGCAGCCAAAGGGGGGGACAGGGACTCGGCTACACCTTC
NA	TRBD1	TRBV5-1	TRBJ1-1	CASSWAGTEDVNTEAFF	TGCGCCAGCAGCTGGGCCGGGACAGAGGATGTCAACACTGAAGCTTTCTTT
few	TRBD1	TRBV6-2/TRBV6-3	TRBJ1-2	CASSSLPGQGGYGYTF	TGTGCCAGCAGTTCCCTCCCGGGACAGGGCGGGTATGGCTACACCTTC
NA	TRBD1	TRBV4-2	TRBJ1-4	CASSQDNRGRSEKLFF	TGTGCCAGCAGCCAAGATAACAGGGGGCGTTCGGAAAAACTGTTTTTT
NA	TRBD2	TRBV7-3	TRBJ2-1	CASSSTGTTYNEQFF	TGTGCCAGCAGCTCGACCGGGACTACGTACAATGAGCAGTTCTTC
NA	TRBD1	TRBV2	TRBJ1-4	CASSRDSGTTNEKLFF	TGTGCCAGCAGTAGGGACAGTGGAACAACTAATGAAAAACTGTTTTTT
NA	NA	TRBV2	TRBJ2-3	CASSNTDTQYF	TGTGCCAGCAGTAACACAGATACGCAGTATTTT
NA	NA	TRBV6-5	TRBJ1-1	CASSLGQPNTEAFF	TGTGCCAGCAGTCTCGGTCAGCCGAACACTGAAGCTTTCTTT
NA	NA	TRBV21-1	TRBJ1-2	CASSGGTINYGYTF	TGTGCCAGCTCAGGGGGCACAATAAACTATGGCTACACCTTC
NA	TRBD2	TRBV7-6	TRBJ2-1	CASSYSSGPASDEQFF	TGTGCCAGCAGCTATAGTAGCGGGCCAGCAAGCGATGAGCAGTTCTTC
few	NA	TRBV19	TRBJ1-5	CASSSQGRFQPQHF	TGTGCCAGTAGTAGCCAGGGGAGGTTCCAGCCCCAGCATTTT
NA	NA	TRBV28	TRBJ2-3	CASSFDADTQYF	TGTGCCAGCAGTTTTGATGCAGATACGCAGTATTTT
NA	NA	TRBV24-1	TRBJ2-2	CATSDFGGTGELFF	TGTGCCACCAGTGATTTTGGGGGAACCGGGGAGCTGTTTTTT
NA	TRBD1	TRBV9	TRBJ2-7	CASSEQIRGLAYEQYF	TGTGCCAGCAGCGAGCAGATCAGGGGGCTGGCCTACGAGCAGTACTTC
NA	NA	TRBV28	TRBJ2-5	CASSPPRGYETQYF	TGTGCCAGCAGTCCCCCGCGGGGTTATGAGACCCAGTACTTC
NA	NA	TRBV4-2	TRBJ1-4	CASSPPSVGPNEKLFF	TGTGCCAGCAGCCCTCCTTCCGTGGGGCCTAATGAAAAACTGTTTTTT
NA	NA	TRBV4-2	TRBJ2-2	CASSQDHPTTTGELFF	TGTGCCAGCAGCCAAGATCACCCTACCACCACCGGGGAGCTGTTTTTT
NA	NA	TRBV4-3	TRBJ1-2	CASSQEYRDSNYGYTF	TGCGCCAGCAGCCAAGAGTACAGGGATTCTAACTATGGCTACACCTTC
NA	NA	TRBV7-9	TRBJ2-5	CASSPPGSGRETQYF	TGTGCCAGCAGCCCCCCCGGGTCAGGCCGGGAGACCCAGTACTTC